The sequence of this T cell receptor (beta chain) was determined in a study of blood T cell repertoires in COVID-19. Study-wide context: Specimens from acute and convalescent COVID-19 originated in the United States, Italy and Spain.

This CDR3 is built from 13 residues. The V and J ends lost 5 bases and 6 bases respectively, with 13 bases between them. In the authors' methods: Reference gene primer amplification in the assay estimated nucleated cell counts. Profiling relied on immunoSEQ multiplex PCR, and the TCRdb table lists in-frame clones only, not all of them. V, J and clone size are taken as reported in that table, and D and trimming were inferred from the DNA itself. The sample has more than 85,000 clones, about nine tenths seen once; the top ten hold 4.2%. V is TRBV12-3 or TRBV12-4 and J is TRBJ1-1; D uncertain. The sample comprised peripheral blood. The TCR originated in a man in his late teens or twenties with acute or convalescent COVID-19. CDR3 bases: TGTGCCAGCAGTCTCTCCGCGGAGGCTGAAGCTTTCTTT. It translates to CASSLSAEAEAFF.